Shown below are 30 T cell receptor beta chains from a single sample sequenced in a study of cytomegalovirus exposure and HLA in healthy donors. The PCR ran on 60 Vbeta and 13 Jbeta primers. Sequenced by immunoSEQ multiplex PCR; TCRdb stores in-frame clones only, minus some. This repertoire shows around 97,000 clones, around 10% found once; its top ten account for 5% to 5.5%. The sequencing input was PBMCs. The receptor set was obtained from a man aged 45 to 65 in good health and CMV-seropositive.

The genes are TRBV5-4 and TRBJ2-5; possible D gene TRBD2, 7 bases. The J call could be wrong; TRBJ2-7 is a better fit for the DNA end. The CDR3 contains 15 residues. Per the germline V gene, CDR1 is SGHNT and CDR2 is YYREEE (reference sequence). Here the CDR3 DNA reads TGTGCCAGCAGCTTGGAGGAGGGGGGGACCTACGAGCAGTACTTC. This gives the protein CASSLEEGGTYEQYF.

This clone occurred a few times. The CDR3 DNA reads as TGCGCCAGCAGCCAGACAGCTACCACCTACAATGAGCAGTTCTTC. Translation: CASSQTATTYNEQFF. The J gene is TRBJ2-1, the V gene TRBV5-1; weak D call: TRBD1 (5 bases). Looked up from germline, CDR1 is SGHRS and CDR2 is YFSETQ. V was trimmed by 4 bases and J by 2 bases, leaving 13 bases between them. The CDR3 has 15 residues.

The V call is TRBV7-2, the J call TRBJ2-7, with 9 bases identical to TRBD2. V trimming: 5 bases; J trimming: 4 bases; junction bases outside the gene matches: 9. In germline, CDR1 is SGHTA, CDR2 FQGNSA. CDR3 length equals 15 residues. CDR3 protein: CASSHQTSGPYEQYF. The CDR3 coding sequence is TGTGCCAGCAGCCACCAGACTAGCGGCCCATACGAGCAGTACTTC.

This clone showed up just a few times. The rearrangement links TRBV6-1 to TRBJ2-2; TRBD2 is a possible D gene (7 bases). The CDR3 contains 13 residues. From germline, CDR1 is MNHNS and CDR2 SASEGT. CDR3 coding DNA: TGTGCGGTCCGGGGGGCAGACACCGGGGAGCTGTTTTTT. It encodes CAVRGADTGELFF.

This chain connects TRBV27 to TRBJ2-7, with D tentatively TRBD2 (6 bases). This CDR3 is built from 15 residues. The V and J ends lost 6 bases and 6 bases respectively, with 21 bases between them. Germline lookup yields CDR1 MNHEY and CDR2 SMNVEV (reference sequence). This CDR3 is CASRHVGGPGSEQYF. The CDR3 DNA follows: TGTGCCAGCAGGCACGTCGGGGGACCGGGGTCCGAGCAGTACTTC.

This clone was seen only a few times. The chain links TRBV6-6 to TRBJ1-5, with 7 positions matching TRBD1. The CDR3 is made up of 15 amino acids. CDR1 and CDR2 (germline): MNHNY, SVGAGI (reference sequence). V was pared by 7 bases and J by 4 bases, with 10 bases of the junction left unmatched. The CDR3 nucleotides read TGTGCCAGCACCCTTCAGGGGGTGGGAAATCAGCCCCAGCATTTT. Its protein is CASTLQGVGNQPQHF.

CDR3 protein: CASSVTSFGGASTDTQYF. The CDR3 coding sequence is TGTGCCAGCAGCGTAACCTCTTTTGGGGGGGCAAGCACAGATACGCAGTATTTT. The V call is TRBV9, the J call TRBJ2-3, with D perhaps TRBD2 (7 bases). Germline CDR1 SGDLS, CDR2 YYNGEE. The CDR3 length is 18 residues. Trimming pared 1 base from V and 0 bases from J, leaving 18 bases between.

The chain recombines TRBV11-3 with TRBJ2-7, with D possibly matching TRBD2 (5 bases). V gave up 5 bases and J gave up 3 bases, with 11 bases separating them. The CDR3 loop spans 13 amino acids. Germline V gives CDR1 SGHNT, CDR2 YENEEA. CDR3 sequence: CASSPGEGYEQYF. The DNA of the CDR3 is TGTGCCAGCAGCCCCGGCGAGGGCTACGAGCAGTACTTC.

This clone has more than one count but fewer than ten. The CDR3 is CASSLETSRTGELFF. The CDR3 DNA reads TGCGCCAGCAGCTTGGAGACTAGTAGGACCGGGGAGCTGTTTTTT. The chain joins TRBV5-1 to TRBJ2-2, with a tentative D call TRBD2 (6 bases). Germline V CDR1 and CDR2: SGHRS, YFSETQ. Trimming took 0 bases from V and 5 from J, leaving 11 bases between them. This CDR3 contains 15 residues.

This clone has only a few counts. CDR3 coding DNA: TGTGCCAGTAGTATGGGGACTAGCGCTTACAATGAGCAGTTCTTC. It translates to CASSMGTSAYNEQFF. The chain recombines TRBV19 with TRBJ2-1; 10 nucleotides match TRBD2. J lost 4 bases, V lost 3 bases, and 3 bases had no gene match. The CDR3 covers 15 residues. From germline, CDR1 is LNHDA and CDR2 SQIVND (reference sequence).

This rearrangement joins TRBV12-1 to TRBJ2-7; TRBD1 is the table's D call, not checked against the DNA. TRBV12-1 is recorded as a pseudogene. This CDR3 region has 16 residues. This CDR3 is CASSGTEPSYKGTRDF. CDR3 in DNA: TGTGCCAGCAGCGGGACAGAACCCTCTTACAAGGGCACTAGGGACTTC.

The chain is built from TRBV6-5 and TRBJ1-2; 7 bases are a match to TRBD1. Germline CDR1 MNHEY, CDR2 SVGAGI. Losses at the gene ends were 4 bases for V and 6 bases for J; bases not matched to a gene: 5. This CDR3 region has 13 residues. The CDR3 bases are TGTGCCAGCAGTTCTGGGCAGGGGGATGGCTACACCTTC. It yields the protein CASSSGQGDGYTF.

The V gene is TRBV6-6, the J gene TRBJ2-1; D is ambiguous. Germline values: CDR1 MNHNY, CDR2 SVGAGI (reference sequence). The CDR3 is made up of 13 amino acids. Between the trimmed V and J ends, which lost 6 bases and 0 bases, there was a span of 6 bases. This CDR3 is CASRRNSYNEQFF. The CDR3 bases are TGTGCCAGCAGGCGGAACTCCTACAATGAGCAGTTCTTC.

As concerns this clone: One end of the junction is discordant with germline, which a read error may explain. The rearrangement joins TRBV6-1 to TRBJ2-1; tentatively, D is TRBD2 (6 bases). This CDR3 has 12 amino acids. Germline V gene lookup returns CDR1 MNHNS and CDR2 SASEGT. CDR3 in amino acids: CASSEKGAGTLF. In DNA form, the CDR3 reads TGTGCCAGCAGTGAAAAAGGGGCGGGAACTCTCTTC.

The chain has TRBV28 and TRBJ2-7, with 8 bases fitting TRBD2. The ends lost 7 bases at V and 7 bases at J; junction bases unmatched: 12. Germline V lookup: CDR1 MDHEN, CDR2 SYDVKM. The CDR3 consists of 14 residues. CDR3: CASNTPGLVREQYF. The CDR3 DNA is TGTGCCAGCAACACTCCGGGACTAGTAAGGGAGCAGTACTTC.

The sample holds a few counts of this clone. The rearrangement links TRBV19 to TRBJ1-5; TRBD1 might be the D (5 bases). V lost 7 bases to trimming and J lost 5 bases, with 15 bases between them. CDR3 length: 14 amino acids. Germline V lookup: CDR1 LNHDA, CDR2 SQIVND (reference sequence). CDR3 sequence (DNA): TGTGCCAGTACCCCGGGGGGGTCGGATCAGCCCCAGCATTTT. Translated: CASTPGGSDQPQHF.

This chain connects TRBV9 to TRBJ2-2; the D gene is possibly TRBD1 (6 bases). With 0 bases removed from V and 4 bases from J, the gap between germline ends came to 10 bases. The CDR3 consists of 15 residues. Germline lookup yields CDR1 SGDLS and CDR2 YYNGEE. CDR3 sequence (DNA): TGTGCCAGCAGCGTAGGGGCCAGGGGCACCGGGGAGCTGTTTTTT. This sequence encodes CASSVGARGTGELFF.

This rearrangement joins TRBV5-1 to TRBJ2-7; D is perhaps TRBD1 (5 bases). V lost 2 bases and J lost 6, with 12 bases in between. The CDR3 runs 13 residues. Germline V gene data show CDR1 as SGHRS and CDR2 as YFSETQ. CDR3 in DNA: TGCGCCAGCAGCTTCGAGGTAAGGGGCGAGCAGTACTTC. Protein sequence: CASSFEVRGEQYF.

This clone was picked up a small number of times. This chain connects TRBV4-2 to TRBJ1-2; D ambiguous. CDR3 length equals 13 residues. The V and J ends lost 0 bases and 8 bases respectively, with 10 bases between them. Germline V gene lookup returns CDR1 LGHNA and CDR2 YNFKEQ. Written as DNA, the CDR3 is TGTGCCAGCAGCCAAGAGGGCAGAGGGGGCTACACCTTC. Its translation is CASSQEGRGGYTF.

The chain combines TRBV7-9 with TRBJ2-5; weak D call: TRBD2 (5 bases). Judging by the DNA end, TRBJ2-7 fits better; the J call may be wrong. This CDR3 contains 15 residues. Germline V gene sequence: CDR1 SEHNR, CDR2 FQNEAQ (reference sequence). The CDR3 bases are TGTGCCAGCAGCTTTGAGGGTGGGAGCTCCTACGAGCAGTACTTC. Its protein is CASSFEGGSSYEQYF.

The V gene is TRBV2, the J gene TRBJ2-1, with 7 bases fitting TRBD2. Trimming at V came to 5 bases and at J to 8 bases, leaving 3 bases not matched to a gene. The CDR3 length is 12 residues. The germline V gene encodes CDR1 SNHLY and CDR2 FYNNEI. CDR3 sequence reads: CASSLSGHEQFF. The CDR3 DNA reads as TGTGCCAGCAGTCTTAGCGGGCATGAGCAGTTCTTC. Full variable domain (outside the CDR3, taken from reference TRBV2 and TRBJ2-1): EPEVTQTPSHQVTQMGQEVILRCVPISNHLYFYWYRQILGQKVEFLVSFYNNEISEKSEIFDDQFSVERPDGSNFTLKIRSTKLEDSAMYFCASSLSGHEQFFGPGTRLTVL.

This clone has a count of ten or more. The chain employs TRBV7-9 and TRBJ2-2, with D possibly TRBD1 on 6 matching bases. Germline V gene sequence: CDR1 SEHNR, CDR2 FQNEAQ (reference sequence). The CDR3 consists of 16 residues. Trimming took off 5 bases at V and 4 bases at J, with 17 bases between the two ends. CDR3: CASSPPQGKGTGELFF. The DNA of the CDR3 is TGTGCCAGCAGCCCACCACAGGGAAAAGGCACCGGGGAGCTGTTTTTT.

A few counts support this clone. The V gene is TRBV29-1, the J gene TRBJ2-5, with D perhaps TRBD2 (5 bases). Germline CDR1 is SQVTM and CDR2 is ANQGSEA. This CDR3 is 12 amino acids long. V was trimmed by 4 bases and J by 3 bases, leaving 9 bases between them. The DNA of the CDR3 is TGCAGCGTTGCGGGGTCTGAAGAGACCCAGTACTTC. Residues: CSVAGSEETQYF.

This clone was counted only a few times. V gene TRBV4-1 combines with J gene TRBJ2-1; D perhaps matches TRBD2 (6 bases). CDR3 length: 15 residues. CDR1 and CDR2 (germline): MGHRA, YSYEKL. The germline V and J ends were trimmed by 2 bases and 5 bases, with 13 bases remaining between them. As DNA, the CDR3 is TGCGCCAGCAGCCAAAAGAGTAGCGGCCACAATGAGCAGTTCTTC. Translated: CASSQKSSGHNEQFF.

This clone was recorded a few times. The DNA for the CDR3 is TGTGCCAGCAGTGTAAAGCGCGAGCAGTACTTC. Its protein product is CASSVKREQYF. The rearrangement links TRBV28 to TRBJ2-7; D not certain. V lost 5 bases and J 6 bases, leaving 8 bases between the germline ends. CDR1 and CDR2 from the germline V gene are MDHEN and SYDVKM. The CDR3 spans 11 residues.

J is TRBJ2-7 and V is TRBV27; weak D call: TRBD2 (6 bases). Per the germline V gene, CDR1 is MNHEY and CDR2 is SMNVEV (reference sequence). With 6 bases removed from V and 6 bases from J, the gap between germline ends came to 12 bases. The CDR3 runs to 12 residues. CDR3 bases: TGTGCCAGCAGCCCCTGGGGACTCGAGCAGTACTTC. Translation gives CASSPWGLEQYF.

The genes are TRBV11-2 and TRBJ2-5, with 9 bases fitting TRBD1. Per the germline V gene, CDR1 is SGHAT and CDR2 is FQNNGV. V lost 2 bases, J lost 4 bases, and 8 bases stayed unmatched. The CDR3 runs to 16 residues. The CDR3 spells CASSLRGTGWRETQYF. The CDR3 DNA reads TGTGCCAGCAGCTTAAGGGGGACAGGGTGGCGAGAGACCCAGTACTTC.

This clone was observed a handful of times. The V call is TRBV19, the J call TRBJ1-6, with D possibly being TRBD1 (6 bases). The CDR3 has 15 amino acids. V dropped 5 bases and J dropped 7 bases, with 15 bases sitting between them. Germline lookup yields CDR1 LNHDA and CDR2 SQIVND (reference sequence). The CDR3 region is CASSPSRQANSPLHF. CDR3 nucleotides: TGTGCCAGTAGTCCGTCTAGACAGGCCAATTCACCCCTCCACTTT.

The J gene is TRBJ2-5, the V gene TRBV9; 10 nucleotides align to TRBD2. Germline V gene lookup returns CDR1 SGDLS and CDR2 YYNGEE. This CDR3 comprises 16 residues. V trimming: 1 base; J trimming: 0 bases; junction bases outside the gene matches: 3. Written as DNA, the CDR3 is TGTGCCAGCAGCGTAACTAGCGGGATGTACCAAGAGACCCAGTACTTC. Amino acids: CASSVTSGMYQETQYF.

This clone was recorded a few times. The V call is TRBV27, the J call TRBJ2-2; TRBD1 is a possible D gene (6 bases). Between the trimmed V and J ends, which lost 4 bases and 0 bases, there was a span of 12 bases. The CDR3 is made up of 16 amino acids. The germline gives CDR1 MNHEY, CDR2 SMNVEV (reference sequence). The CDR3 is CASSSSGQTNTGELFF. The CDR3 DNA sequence: TGTGCCAGCAGTTCGTCGGGACAAACGAACACCGGGGAGCTGTTTTTT.